The 12 T cell receptor beta chains given below trace back to one sample, sequenced in a study of blood T cells in healthy people across ages. Primers used in a second PCR of roughly 7 to 11 cycles were a sample-barcoded 5' primer and a J-beta primer mix. TCRdb re-called the 5' RACE reads with MiXCR, one entry per CDR3 protein. The sample has 750,000 to 950,000 distinct CDR3 sequences; about 27% are singletons. The sample also formed part of further work on T cells of mothers and their children.

Sequences were obtained from blood. These receptors were obtained from a woman aged 40-49 years in good health.

This clonotype was seen more than once but under ten times. This chain joins TRBV6-6 and TRBJ1-2, with 12 nucleotides matching TRBD1. CDR3 size: 17 residues. V shed 7 bases and J 3 bases; nucleotides not matched to a gene: 12. Germline V CDR1 and CDR2: MNHNY, SVGAGI (reference sequence). The CDR3 nucleotides read TGTGCCAGCACCGAACCGGGACAGGGGGCTCTTCACTATGGCTACACCTTC. Its protein is CASTEPGQGALHYGYTF.

Of note for this clonotype: The junction departs from the called germline gene at one end, perhaps through a read error. The V call is TRBV3-1, the J call TRBJ2-4; D is uncertain. The CDR3 spans 15 residues. Germline V lookup: CDR1 LGHDT, CDR2 YNNKEL (reference sequence). DNA for the CDR3: TGTGCCAACAGCCAAGAGAGGATTATTAGGAACATTCAGTACTTC. It encodes CANSQERIIRNIQYF. The variable domain in full, completed from reference TRBV3-1 and TRBJ2-4, reads DTAVSQTPKYLVTQMGNDKSIKCEQNLGHDTMYWYKQDSKKFLKIMFSYNNKELIINETVPNRFSPKSPDKAHLNLHINSLELGDSAVYFCANSQERIIRNIQYFGAGTRLSVL.

At least ten counts were recorded for this clonotype. The CDR3: CASSYLVGGNNEQFF. DNA of the CDR3: TGCGCCAGCAGCTATCTAGTGGGGGGAAACAATGAGCAGTTCTTC. The rearrangement uses TRBV5-1 and TRBJ2-1; possible D gene TRBD2, 6 bases. This CDR3 is built from 15 residues. Germline CDR1 reads SGHRS; CDR2 reads YFSETQ. V was pared by 3 bases and J by 5 bases, with 15 bases between.

The genes are TRBV10-3 and TRBJ1-4; 7 bases are shared with TRBD1. Germline-derived CDR1 and CDR2 are ENHRY and SYGVKD. The V segment lost 6 bases and the J segment 6 bases; nucleotides outside the gene matches: 10. The CDR3 is 15 amino acids. CDR3: CAIRTRQGGDEKLFF. CDR3 nucleotides: TGTGCCATCAGAACACGACAGGGAGGGGATGAAAAACTGTTTTTT.

This clonotype has a handful of counts. The V gene is TRBV5-6, the J gene TRBJ1-1, with D uncertain. CDR3 length equals 14 residues. The germline V gene has CDR1 SGHDT and CDR2 YYEEEE. V lost 2 bases and J lost 4, with 12 bases in between. The CDR3 loop is CASSLGLGGTEAFF. DNA of the CDR3: TGTGCCAGCAGCTTAGGATTGGGAGGCACTGAAGCTTTCTTT. Complete variable domain (other parts from reference TRBV5-6 and TRBJ1-1): DAGVTQSPTHLIKTRGQQVTLRCSPKSGHDTVSWYQQALGQGPQFIFQYYEEEERQRGNFPDRFSGHQFPNYSSELNVNALLLGDSALYLCASSLGLGGTEAFFGQGTRLTVV.

The chain couples TRBV5-1 to TRBJ2-1; a possible D gene is TRBD1 (7 bases). This CDR3 region has 15 residues. V lost 4 bases and J 5 bases, leaving 16 bases between the germline ends. Germline CDR1 SGHRS, CDR2 YFSETQ. The CDR3: CASSPGGLKNNEQFF. Written as DNA, the CDR3 is TGCGCCAGCAGCCCAGGGGGACTGAAAAACAATGAGCAGTTCTTC.

This chain links TRBV28 with TRBJ2-3; weak D call: TRBD1 (5 bases). The germline gives CDR1 MDHEN, CDR2 SYDVKM. CDR3 length: 13 amino acids. V shed 3 bases and J shed 9 bases, with 13 bases lying between them. In DNA, the CDR3 is TGTGCCAGCAGTTTGAGACAGTTCGAGACGCAGTATTTT. Translation: CASSLRQFETQYF.

Of note for this clonotype: A read error may explain this, as a much larger clone is one base away. The J gene is TRBJ2-5, the V gene TRBV15; D perhaps matches TRBD2 (6 bases). Trimming pared 1 base from V and 11 bases from J, leaving 17 bases between. The V gene's germline CDR1 is LNHNV and CDR2 YYDKDF (reference sequence). The CDR3 has 14 amino acids. The CDR3 region has the DNA TGTGCCACCAGCAGAGGACTAGGGGTTAATGAGCAGTACTTC. As protein: CATSRGLGVNEQYF.

There are many counts of this clonotype. This chain joins TRBV7-3 and TRBJ2-7; 9 bases match TRBD1. With 0 bases clipped from V and 5 bases from J, the junction kept 5 bases outside the gene matches. Looked up from germline, CDR1 is SGHTA and CDR2 is FQGTGA. This CDR3 region has 15 residues. CDR3 sequence: CASSLTQGQGNEQYF. DNA for the CDR3: TGTGCCAGCAGCTTAACCCAGGGACAGGGAAACGAGCAGTACTTC.

This clonotype was seen many times. The CDR3, as DNA: TGTGCCAGCGGAGCGGGACAGGTGTTCTACGAGCAGTACTTC. Protein sequence: CASGAGQVFYEQYF. This chain joins TRBV6-1 and TRBJ2-7; perhaps TRBD1 as D (8 bases). Trimming shortened V by 8 bases and J by 3 bases, and 17 bases separated the two germline ends. Per the germline V gene, CDR1 is MNHNS and CDR2 is SASEGT. This CDR3 comprises 14 residues.

This clonotype turned up a few times. V and J are TRBV7-3 and TRBJ2-1; D remains ambiguous. The V end lost 5 bases, the J end lost 4 bases, and 15 bases lay between the germline ends. The CDR3 extends over 15 amino acids. The germline V gene encodes CDR1 SGHTA and CDR2 FQGTGA. The chain's CDR3 is CASSGASDGYNEQFF. In nucleotides, the CDR3 is TGTGCCAGCAGCGGAGCCTCCGATGGGTACAATGAGCAGTTCTTC.

The chain joins TRBV7-9 to TRBJ2-7; D may match TRBD1 or TRBD2 (7 bases each). In germline, CDR1 is SEHNR, CDR2 FQNEAQ (reference sequence). Trimming shortened V by 5 bases and J by 6 bases, and 17 bases separated the two germline ends. The CDR3 loop spans 14 amino acids. The CDR3 sequence is CASSALGGGIEQYF. The CDR3 DNA is TGTGCCAGCAGCGCCCTGGGAGGGGGCATCGAGCAGTACTTC.